This record covers a single T cell receptor beta chain. The sample belongs to a study of OX40 agonist ivuxolimab in advanced cancers. TCRdb's copy holds only in-frame clones and misses some; the assay was immunoSEQ multiplex PCR. The data hold about 100,000 clones, with less than 95% observed a single time. CDR3 length: 15 residues. Germline trimming cut 5 bases from V and 4 bases from J; bases unmatched to any gene: 8. Per germline, CDR1 MDHEN and CDR2 SYDVKM. Blood samples were obtained at baseline, cycle 4 day 1, and cycle 7 day 1. The receptor's source is an adult with an advanced solid tumor such as melanoma, head and neck, liver or kidney cancer. Sequenced here: CD4+ or CD8+ T cells sorted from blood, sampled in a trial of the OX40 agonist ivuxolimab. The chain links TRBV28 to TRBJ2-5; TRBD2 matches at 9 bases. This chain's CDR3 is CASSPLQTSGETQYF. The CDR3 DNA reads TGTGCCAGCAGTCCTTTACAGACTAGCGGAGAGACCCAGTACTTC.